Shown below are 12 T cell receptor beta chains from a single sample sequenced in a study of tumor-infiltrating lymphocytes in primary liver carcinoma. Between about 20 and 30 mg of unsorted bulk tissue served as the source from which RNA and DNA were co-extracted. From around 500 ng of total RNA, TCR beta-specific cDNA was reverse-transcribed using a constant-region primer. Each TCR beta library was derived from three nested multiplex PCR rounds that employed slightly modified ARM-PCR. Researchers ran the first two PCR rounds for approximately 10 cycles each with TRBV1-TRBV30 forward primers and a C-beta reverse primer. TCRdb used MiXCR to reprocess the multiplex PCR reads, holding one entry per CDR3 protein. Altogether 90,000 to 110,000 distinct CDR3 sequences are present, 82% being singletons, with the ten largest covering more than 15%. The sample was liver tumor tissue from sampling region 3. Subset: tumor region T3, left-lateral pole. These TCRs come from a man aged 35 to 55 with primary liver carcinoma and hepatitis B virus infection.

This clonotype appeared once. A much larger clone lies a single base off, so this may be a read error. This rearrangement joins TRBV20-1 to TRBJ1-6, with D tentatively TRBD1 (5 bases). Trimming stripped 6 bases from V and 5 bases from J, with 11 bases between. Per germline, CDR1 DFQATT and CDR2 SNEGSKA (reference sequence). The CDR3 extends over 13 amino acids. This chain's CDR3 is CSAGEGHNSPLHF. The CDR3 coding sequence is TGCAGTGCCGGCGAGGGACATAATTCACCCCTCCACTTT.

As to this clonotype: Relative to the germline gene, one junction end is altered; a read error may explain this. The chain carries TRBV11-2 and TRBJ2-3; D unclear. The CDR3 runs to 14 residues. CDR1 and CDR2 (germline): SGHAT, FQNNGV. DNA for the CDR3: TGTGCCAGCAGCTTAAACAGACAAGGAGATACGCACTATTTT. Protein: CASSLNRQGDTHYF.

To note about this clonotype: At one boundary the junction diverges from the germline segment, which might be a read error. The chain uses TRBV4-1 and TRBJ1-5; TRBD1 matches 9 bases. CDR1 and CDR2 from the germline V gene are MGHRA and YSYEKL. The length of the CDR3 is 15 residues. The CDR3 protein is CARSQGTGCDQPQHF. The DNA for the CDR3 is TGCGCCAGAAGCCAAGGGACAGGGTGCGATCAGCCCCAGCATTTT.

A word on this clonotype: One junction end does not reproduce the germline sequence, and a read error may be involved. The gene calls are TRBV12-3 or TRBV12-4 and TRBJ1-6; D is perhaps TRBD1 (5 bases). CDR3 length: 13 residues. CDR3 coding DNA: TGTGCCAGCGGTTTGACAGCGGGGTCATCCCTCCACTTT. Translated: CASGLTAGSSLHF.

This clonotype was seen repeatedly, ten times or more. This chain connects TRBV5-1 to TRBJ2-3, with 7 bases matching TRBD1. The CDR3 totals 14 residues. Losses at the gene ends were 4 bases for V and 10 bases for J; bases not matched to a gene: 12. Germline V gene lookup returns CDR1 SGHRS and CDR2 YFSETQ. The CDR3 nucleotides read TGCGCCAGCAGCATACTTCCGGGCCAGGGGGCGCAGTATTTT. Translated: CASSILPGQGAQYF.

The chain employs TRBV4-3 and TRBJ2-1; D may be TRBD2 (6 bases). From germline, CDR1 is LGHNA and CDR2 YSLEER. Between the trimmed V and J ends, which lost 0 bases and 8 bases, there was a span of 20 bases. The CDR3 sequence is 17 residues long. The chain's CDR3 is CASSQELQEGGLDEQFF. CDR3 DNA: TGCGCCAGCAGCCAAGAGCTCCAAGAGGGAGGTTTGGATGAGCAGTTCTTC.

Regarding this clonotype: The conserved closing phenylalanine or tryptophan is absent in this CDR3, likely reflecting a read error. CDR3 nucleotides: TGTGCCAGCACCCCGCCTGGGGGGACAGATACGCAGTATTCT. Translation gives CASTPPGGTDTQYS. J is TRBJ2-3 and V is TRBV6-6; perhaps TRBD2 as D (6 bases). The CDR3 loop spans 14 amino acids. V lost 7 bases and J lost 3, with 14 bases in between. CDR1 is MNHNY and CDR2 is SVGAGI in the germline V gene (reference sequence).

This clonotype was counted once. One end of the junction is discordant with germline, which a read error may explain. The chain links TRBV29-1 to TRBJ2-1; 7 bases line up with TRBD1. The length of the CDR3 is 12 residues. Germline V gene lookup returns CDR1 SQVTM and CDR2 ANQGSEA. CDR3: CSVLTGSNEKFF. The CDR3 DNA follows: TGCAGCGTACTGACAGGGTCCAATGAGAAGTTCTTC.

Points on this clonotype: A much larger clonotype is one base distant, so this may be a read error. V usage is TRBV30 and J usage is TRBJ2-2, with 13 nucleotides matching TRBD2. The CDR3 is made up of 15 amino acids. Germline CDR1 reads GTSNPN; CDR2 reads SVGIG (reference sequence). V lost 4 bases, J lost 4 bases, and 3 bases stayed unmatched. Written as DNA, the CDR3 is TGTGCCTGGACTCGACTAGCGGGGGGCACCGGGGAGCTGTTTTTT. Amino acid sequence: CAWTRLAGGTGELFF.

The chain recombines TRBV10-2 with TRBJ2-7; D not certain. The CDR3 is 11 residues long. Trimming left V 8 bases short and J 7 bases short, with 12 bases between. Germline V gene sequence: CDR1 WSHSY, CDR2 SAAADI. The CDR3 sequence: CASRHHGEQYF. As DNA, the CDR3 is TGCGCCAGCCGCCATCACGGGGAGCAGTACTTC.

Worth noting for this clonotype: The junction and the germline gene differ at one end; a read error may be behind it. The chain joins TRBV6-6 to TRBJ1-6; tentative D call: TRBD1 (6 bases). The CDR3 contains 13 residues. Germline V gene data show CDR1 as MNHNY and CDR2 as SVGAGI (reference sequence). CDR3 bases: TGTGCCAGCAATTCAACAGGGATTTCACCCCTCTACTTT. Translation: CASNSTGISPLYF.

This clonotype was seen only once. The conserved phenylalanine or tryptophan normally closing the CDR3 is absent here, so this likely arose from a read error. This chain uses TRBV4-2 with TRBJ1-2, with D perhaps matching TRBD1 (6 bases). Germline lookup yields CDR1 LGHNA and CDR2 YNFKEQ. The CDR3 is 14 residues long. The CDR3 region has the DNA TGTGTCAGCAGCCAAGAATGGACAGATGATTGCTACACCTCC. Protein: CVSSQEWTDDCYTS.